This entry lists 18 T cell receptor beta chains sequenced from one sample in a study of control samples from healthy donors and cancer patients. Libraries were prepared by immunoSEQ multiplex PCR; TCRdb keeps only in-frame clonotypes and omits some of them. The table records some 150,000 clones, roughly 93% of them present only once. The sequenced sample was blood. These receptors all stem from a woman aged 55-70 years in good health.

The chain recombines TRBV3-1 (or the pseudogene TRBV3-2) with TRBJ1-4; D remains unclear. CDR3 length: 16 amino acids. V was shortened by 0 bases and J by 2 bases, with 10 bases between the two germline ends. Looked up from germline, CDR1 is LGHDT and CDR2 is YNNKEL (reference sequence). In nucleotides, the CDR3 is TGTGCCAGCAGCCAAGATAGGGCCGTCACTAATGAAAAACTGTTTTTT. It translates to CASSQDRAVTNEKLFF.

V gene TRBV6-2 or TRBV6-3 combines with J gene TRBJ1-5, with a possible D match to TRBD1 (5 bases). The germline V gene has CDR1 MNHEY and CDR2 SVGEGT. V gave up 2 bases and J gave up 0 bases, with 14 bases separating them. The CDR3 extends over 17 amino acids. In DNA form, the CDR3 reads TGTGCCAGCAGTTACGGGCAGGGAAGTTATAGCAATCAGCCCCAGCATTTT. Protein sequence: CASSYGQGSYSNQPQHF.

The chain combines TRBV6-5 with TRBJ2-7; 7 bases align to TRBD1. There are 15 residues in the CDR3. CDR1 and CDR2 from the germline V gene are MNHEY and SVGAGI. V lost 4 bases to trimming and J lost 0 bases; unmatched junction nucleotides: 6. The CDR3 sequence: CASSSTGLGSYEQYF. DNA for the CDR3: TGTGCCAGCAGTTCGACAGGGCTGGGCTCCTACGAGCAGTACTTC.

This rearrangement joins TRBV6-2 or TRBV6-3 to TRBJ2-7; possibly TRBD1 for D (6 bases). The CDR3 is made up of 12 amino acids. Looked up from germline, CDR1 is MNHEY and CDR2 is SVGEGT. V was pared by 6 bases and J by 2 bases, with 8 bases between. CDR3 sequence (DNA): TGTGCCAGCAGCGGACAGACCTACGAGCAGTACTTC. Translating gives CASSGQTYEQYF.

This rearrangement joins TRBV5-4 to TRBJ2-4; D remains unclear. The CDR3 consists of 14 residues. Germline assignment: CDR1 SGHNT and CDR2 YYREEE (reference sequence). V lost 3 bases and J 0 bases, leaving 7 bases between the germline ends. CDR3 region: CASSSKVAKNIQYF. DNA for the CDR3: TGTGCCAGCAGCTCCAAGGTAGCCAAAAACATTCAGTACTTC.

The rearrangement links TRBV15 to TRBJ1-5; D might be TRBD1 (6 bases). The CDR3 has 17 residues. Germline V lookup: CDR1 LNHNV, CDR2 YYDKDF (reference sequence). Trimming pared 0 bases from V and 5 bases from J, leaving 17 bases between. The CDR3: CATSRDPTGGAHQPQHF. CDR3 DNA: TGTGCCACCAGCAGAGACCCGACGGGGGGGGCTCATCAGCCCCAGCATTTT.

This clone has just one count. The rearrangement uses TRBV5-1 and TRBJ1-4; 8 nucleotides match TRBD1. V was clipped by 6 bases and J by 7 bases; unmatched bases: 5. Germline V CDR1 and CDR2: SGHRS, YFSETQ. This CDR3 region has 13 residues. CDR3 sequence reads: CASKTGTGEKLFF. CDR3 DNA sequence: TGCGCCAGCAAGACAGGGACAGGTGAAAAACTGTTTTTT.

This rearrangement joins TRBV15 to TRBJ1-2, with D uncertain. The CDR3 has 17 residues. Germline CDR1 LNHNV, CDR2 YYDKDF (reference sequence). With 5 bases removed from V and 6 bases from J, the gap between germline ends came to 25 bases. CDR3 bases: TGTGCCACCAGCCCTCGTACCGGACGGGCGCATCAAGATGGCTACACCTTC. Its protein is CATSPRTGRAHQDGYTF.

A single count supports this clone. The rearrangement uses TRBV5-4 and TRBJ2-1; TRBD1 matches 12 bases. The CDR3 spans 15 residues. The ends lost 4 bases at V and 7 bases at J; junction bases unmatched: 6. In germline, CDR1 is SGHNT, CDR2 YYREEE (reference sequence). The CDR3 bases are TGTGCCAGCAGCCTCCGGGACAGGGGGCCAAATGAGCAGTTCTTC. It yields the protein CASSLRDRGPNEQFF.

V usage is TRBV2 and J usage is TRBJ1-2; unclear D gene. The V and J ends lost 7 bases and 4 bases respectively, with 19 bases between them. The CDR3 is made up of 15 amino acids. Germline lookup yields CDR1 SNHLY and CDR2 FYNNEI. CDR3 protein: CASTADFGISYGYTF. The CDR3 DNA follows: TGTGCCAGCACGGCGGACTTCGGGATAAGCTATGGCTACACCTTC.

The genes are TRBV18 and TRBJ1-2; TRBD1 aligns across 10 bases. The CDR3 covers 15 residues. Germline loops: CDR1 KGHSH, CDR2 LQKENI. V was clipped by 6 bases and J by 2 bases; unmatched bases: 6. The CDR3 nucleotides read TGTGCCAGCTCGTCACCGGGACAGGGGAACTATGGCTACACCTTC. As protein: CASSSPGQGNYGYTF. The variable domain in full, completed from reference TRBV18 and TRBJ1-2, reads NAGVMQNPRHLVRRRGQEARLRCSPMKGHSHVYWYRQLPEEGLKFMVYLQKENIIDESGMPKERFSAEFPKEGPSILRIQQVVRGDSAAYFCASSSPGQGNYGYTFGSGTRLTVV.

The rearrangement uses TRBV11-3 and TRBJ2-7; 11 nucleotides match TRBD1. The trim removed 5 bases at V and 5 bases at J, leaving 8 bases unmatched. Germline V CDR1 and CDR2: SGHNT, YENEEA. CDR3 length equals 15 residues. For the CDR3, the DNA is TGTGCCAGCAGCCCCCGGACAGGGGGCTACAACGAGCAGTACTTC. It encodes CASSPRTGGYNEQYF. Full variable domain (missing parts from reference TRBV11-3 and TRBJ2-7): EAGVVQSPRYKIIEKKQPVAFWCNPISGHNTLYWYLQNLGQGPELLIRYENEEAVDDSQLPKDRFSAERLKGVDSTLKIQPAELGDSAVYLCASSPRTGGYNEQYFGPGTRLTVT.

This rearrangement joins TRBV7-8 to TRBJ2-7, with D possibly TRBD2 on 5 matching bases. The CDR3 covers 14 residues. Looked up from germline, CDR1 is SGHVS and CDR2 is FQNEAQ. Trimming removed 4 bases at V and 1 base at J, with 11 bases between. CDR3 amino acids: CASSSSLVSYEQYF. In DNA form, the CDR3 reads TGTGCCAGCAGCTCTTCACTAGTTTCCTACGAGCAGTACTTC.

This sequence joins TRBV6-5 and TRBJ1-1; possibly TRBD1 for D (6 bases). Per germline, CDR1 MNHEY and CDR2 SVGAGI. The CDR3 is made up of 15 amino acids. The V end was cut by 4 bases, the J end by 0 bases, with 12 bases between. CDR3 bases: TGTGCCAGCAGTTTTGGGGGGCGGATGAACACTGAAGCTTTCTTT. It codes for CASSFGGRMNTEAFF.

J is TRBJ1-1 and V is TRBV27; no reliable D call. The CDR3 spans 14 residues. Per germline, CDR1 MNHEY and CDR2 SMNVEV (reference sequence). V gave up 3 bases and J gave up 6 bases, with 14 bases separating them. The CDR3 sequence is CASSFVPPGAEAFF. CDR3 nucleotides: TGTGCCAGCAGTTTCGTACCCCCCGGGGCTGAAGCTTTCTTT.

The chain has TRBV5-4 and TRBJ2-7; 7 bases align to TRBD1. V gave up 0 bases and J gave up 5 bases; unmatched junction bases: 8. The CDR3 has 15 amino acids. The germline gives CDR1 SGHNT, CDR2 YYREEE (reference sequence). The CDR3, as DNA: TGTGCCAGCAGCTTGGCTGAACAGGGGAACCACGAGCAGTACTTC. It translates to CASSLAEQGNHEQYF.

The CDR3 region is CASSQERTGGYEQYF. CDR3 nucleotides: TGTGCCAGCAGCCAAGAGAGGACGGGGGGCTACGAGCAGTACTTC. V usage is TRBV4-2 and J usage is TRBJ2-7; 7 bases match TRBD2. CDR3 size: 15 residues. V lost 0 bases, J lost 3 bases, and 5 bases stayed unmatched. CDR1 is LGHNA and CDR2 is YNFKEQ in the germline V gene.

The chain has TRBV5-8 and TRBJ1-2; the D is unclear. V dropped 2 bases and J dropped 2 bases, with 10 bases sitting between them. This CDR3 has 14 residues. Germline V gene lookup returns CDR1 SGHTS and CDR2 YDEGEE. The CDR3 loop reads CASSFPTPNYGYTF. The CDR3 DNA follows: TGTGCCAGCAGCTTCCCAACACCAAACTATGGCTACACCTTC.